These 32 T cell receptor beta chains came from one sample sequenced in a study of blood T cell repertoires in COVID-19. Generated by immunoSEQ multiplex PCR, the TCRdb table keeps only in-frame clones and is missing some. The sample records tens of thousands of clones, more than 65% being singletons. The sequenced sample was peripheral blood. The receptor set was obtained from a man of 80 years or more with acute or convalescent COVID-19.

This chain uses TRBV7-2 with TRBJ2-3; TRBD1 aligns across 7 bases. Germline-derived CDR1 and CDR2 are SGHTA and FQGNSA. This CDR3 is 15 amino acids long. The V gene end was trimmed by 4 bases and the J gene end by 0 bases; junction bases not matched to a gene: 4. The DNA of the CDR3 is TGTGCCAGCAGCTCAGGACAGGTTAGCACAGATACGCAGTATTTT. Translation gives CASSSGQVSTDTQYF.

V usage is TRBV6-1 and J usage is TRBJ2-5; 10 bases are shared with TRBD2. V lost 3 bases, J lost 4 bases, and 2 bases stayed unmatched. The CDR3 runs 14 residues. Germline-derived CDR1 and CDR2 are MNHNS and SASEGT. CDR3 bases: TGTGCCAGCAGTGATGGGACTAGCGTAGAGACCCAGTACTTC. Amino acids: CASSDGTSVETQYF.

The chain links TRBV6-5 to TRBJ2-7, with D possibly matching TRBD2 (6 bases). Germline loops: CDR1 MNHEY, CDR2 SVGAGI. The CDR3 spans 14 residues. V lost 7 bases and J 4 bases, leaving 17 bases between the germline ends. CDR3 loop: CASIWREGPYEQYF. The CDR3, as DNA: TGTGCCAGCATCTGGAGGGAAGGGCCGTACGAGCAGTACTTC.

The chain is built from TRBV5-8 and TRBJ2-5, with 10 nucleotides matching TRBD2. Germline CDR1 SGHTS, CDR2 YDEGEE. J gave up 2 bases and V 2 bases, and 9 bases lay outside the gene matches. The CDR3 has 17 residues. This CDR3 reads CASSFGSLLAGQETQYF. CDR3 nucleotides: TGTGCCAGCAGCTTCGGTAGCTTACTAGCGGGACAAGAGACCCAGTACTTC.

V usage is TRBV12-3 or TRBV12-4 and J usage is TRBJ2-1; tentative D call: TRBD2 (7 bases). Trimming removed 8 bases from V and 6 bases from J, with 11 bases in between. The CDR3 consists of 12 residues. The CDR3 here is CASGAGANEQFF. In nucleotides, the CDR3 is TGTGCCAGCGGGGCGGGGGCCAATGAGCAGTTCTTC.

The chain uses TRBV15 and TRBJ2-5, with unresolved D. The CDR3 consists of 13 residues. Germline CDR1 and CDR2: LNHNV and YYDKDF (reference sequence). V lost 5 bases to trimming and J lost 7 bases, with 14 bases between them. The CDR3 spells CATSPREVVTQYF. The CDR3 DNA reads TGTGCCACCAGCCCCCGCGAGGTCGTGACCCAGTACTTC.

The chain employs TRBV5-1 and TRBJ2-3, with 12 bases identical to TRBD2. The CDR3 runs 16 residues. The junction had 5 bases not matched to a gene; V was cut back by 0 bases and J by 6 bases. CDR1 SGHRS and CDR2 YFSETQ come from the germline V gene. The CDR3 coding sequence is TGCGCCAGCAGCTTGGAACTAGCGGGGGGTGGCGATACGCAGTATTTT. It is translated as CASSLELAGGGDTQYF.

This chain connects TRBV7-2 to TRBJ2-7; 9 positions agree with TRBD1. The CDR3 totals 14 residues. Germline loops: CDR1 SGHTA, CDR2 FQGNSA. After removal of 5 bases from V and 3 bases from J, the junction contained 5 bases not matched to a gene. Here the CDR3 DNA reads TGTGCCAGCAGCCCCGACAGGGGGGGCTACGAGCAGTACTTC. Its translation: CASSPDRGGYEQYF.

CDR3 in amino acids: CASSQVGQREQFF. The CDR3 DNA reads TGTGCCAGCAGCCAAGTTGGGCAGAGAGAGCAGTTCTTC. This chain uses TRBV14 with TRBJ2-1; D ambiguous. Germline V lookup: CDR1 SGHDN, CDR2 FVKESK. The V end lost 1 base, the J end lost 10 bases, and 11 bases lay between the germline ends. There are 13 residues in the CDR3.

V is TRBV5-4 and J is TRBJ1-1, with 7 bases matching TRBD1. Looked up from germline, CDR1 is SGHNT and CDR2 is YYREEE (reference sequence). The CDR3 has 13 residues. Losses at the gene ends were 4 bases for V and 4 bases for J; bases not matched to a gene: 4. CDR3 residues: CASSPTGSTEAFF. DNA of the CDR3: TGTGCCAGCAGCCCGACAGGGAGCACTGAAGCTTTCTTT.

The DNA for the CDR3 is TGCACCAGCAGCCAACCAGGGGATAACACTGAAGCTTTCTTT. Its translation: CTSSQPGDNTEAFF. V usage is TRBV1 and J usage is TRBJ1-1; TRBD1 is the table's D call, not checked against the DNA. TRBV1 is annotated as a pseudogene. The length of the CDR3 is 14 residues.

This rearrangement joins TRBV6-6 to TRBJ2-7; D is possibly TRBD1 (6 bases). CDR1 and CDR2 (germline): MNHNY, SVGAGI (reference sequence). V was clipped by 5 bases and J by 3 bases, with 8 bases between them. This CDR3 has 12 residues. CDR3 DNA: TGTGCCAGCAGTAAACAGGGCTACGAGCAGTACTTC. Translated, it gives CASSKQGYEQYF.

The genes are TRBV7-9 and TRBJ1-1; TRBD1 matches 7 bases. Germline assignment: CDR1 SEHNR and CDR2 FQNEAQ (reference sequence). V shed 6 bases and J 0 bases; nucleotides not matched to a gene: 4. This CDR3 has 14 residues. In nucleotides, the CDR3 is TGTGCCAGCAGTCGGGACAGAGTGAACACTGAAGCTTTCTTT. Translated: CASSRDRVNTEAFF.

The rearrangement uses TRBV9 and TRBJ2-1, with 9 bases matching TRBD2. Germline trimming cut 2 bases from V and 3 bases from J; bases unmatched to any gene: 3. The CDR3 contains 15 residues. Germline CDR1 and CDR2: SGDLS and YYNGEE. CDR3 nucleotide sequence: TGTGCCAGCAGCGTTAGCGGGAGTAACTACAATGAGCAGTTCTTC. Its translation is CASSVSGSNYNEQFF.

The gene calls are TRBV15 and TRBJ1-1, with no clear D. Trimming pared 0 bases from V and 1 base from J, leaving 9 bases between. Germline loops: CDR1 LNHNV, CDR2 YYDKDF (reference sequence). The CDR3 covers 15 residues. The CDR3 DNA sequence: TGTGCCACCAGCAGAGATTGGGCCAGGAACACTGAAGCTTTCTTT. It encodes CATSRDWARNTEAFF. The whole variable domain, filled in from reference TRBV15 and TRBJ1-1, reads DAMVIQNPRYQVTQFGKPVTLSCSQTLNHNVMYWYQQKSSQAPKLLFHYYDKDFNNEADTPDNFQSRRPNTSFCFLDIRSPGLGDTAMYLCATSRDWARNTEAFFGQGTRLTVV.

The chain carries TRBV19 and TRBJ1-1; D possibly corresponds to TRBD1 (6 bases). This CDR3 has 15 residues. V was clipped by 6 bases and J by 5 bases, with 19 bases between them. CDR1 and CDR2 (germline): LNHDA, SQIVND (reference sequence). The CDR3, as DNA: TGTGCCAGTAGGGGCCAGGGGTTGGTCCTTACTGAAGCTTTCTTT. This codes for CASRGQGLVLTEAFF.

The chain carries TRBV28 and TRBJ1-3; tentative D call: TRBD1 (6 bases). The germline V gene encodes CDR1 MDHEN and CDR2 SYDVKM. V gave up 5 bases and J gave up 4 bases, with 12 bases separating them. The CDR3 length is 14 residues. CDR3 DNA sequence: TGTGCCAGCAGTCTGACAGGCGTAGGAAACACCATATATTTT. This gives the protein CASSLTGVGNTIYF.

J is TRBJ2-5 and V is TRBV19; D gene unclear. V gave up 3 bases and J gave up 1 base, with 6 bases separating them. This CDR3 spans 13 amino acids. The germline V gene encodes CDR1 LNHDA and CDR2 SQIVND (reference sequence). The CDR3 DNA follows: TGTGCCAGTAGTATTTACGGCCAAGAGACCCAGTACTTC. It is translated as CASSIYGQETQYF.

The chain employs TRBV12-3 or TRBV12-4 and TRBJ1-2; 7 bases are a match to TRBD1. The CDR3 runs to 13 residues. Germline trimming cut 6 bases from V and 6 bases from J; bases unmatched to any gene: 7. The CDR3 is CASSPGQTHGYTF. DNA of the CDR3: TGTGCCAGCAGCCCGGGACAGACTCATGGCTACACCTTC.

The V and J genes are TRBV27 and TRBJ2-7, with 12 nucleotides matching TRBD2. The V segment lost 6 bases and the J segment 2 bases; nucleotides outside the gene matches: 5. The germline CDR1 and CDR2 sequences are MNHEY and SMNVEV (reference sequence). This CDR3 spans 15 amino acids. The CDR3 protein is CASRAGLAGTYEQYF. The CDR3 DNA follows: TGTGCCAGCAGAGCCGGACTAGCGGGGACCTACGAGCAGTACTTC.

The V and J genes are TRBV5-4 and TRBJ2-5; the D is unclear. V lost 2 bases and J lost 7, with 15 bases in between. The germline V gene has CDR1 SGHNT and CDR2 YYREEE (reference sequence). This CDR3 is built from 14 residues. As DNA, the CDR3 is TGTGCCAGCAGCTTCTCAACACGGCCGGGGACCCAGTACTTC. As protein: CASSFSTRPGTQYF. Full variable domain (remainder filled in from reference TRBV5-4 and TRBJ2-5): ETGVTQSPTHLIKTRGQQVTLRCSSQSGHNTVSWYQQALGQGPQFIFQYYREEENGRGNFPPRFSGLQFPNYSSELNVNALELDDSALYLCASSFSTRPGTQYFGPGTRLLVL.

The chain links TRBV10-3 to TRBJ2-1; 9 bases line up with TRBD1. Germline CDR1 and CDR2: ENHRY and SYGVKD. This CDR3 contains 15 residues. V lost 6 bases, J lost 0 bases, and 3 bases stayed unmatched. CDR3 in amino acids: CAISGQGYSYNEQFF. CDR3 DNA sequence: TGTGCCATCAGCGGACAGGGGTACTCCTACAATGAGCAGTTCTTC.

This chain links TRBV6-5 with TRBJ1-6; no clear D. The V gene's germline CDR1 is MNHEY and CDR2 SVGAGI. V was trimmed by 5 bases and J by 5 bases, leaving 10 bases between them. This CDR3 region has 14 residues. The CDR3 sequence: CASSPPNDNSPLHF. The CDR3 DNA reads TGTGCCAGCAGTCCCCCCAATGATAATTCACCCCTCCACTTT.

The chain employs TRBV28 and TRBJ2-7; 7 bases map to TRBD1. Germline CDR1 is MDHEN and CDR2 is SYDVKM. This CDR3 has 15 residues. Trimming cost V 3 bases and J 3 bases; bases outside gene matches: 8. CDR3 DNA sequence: TGTGCCAGCAGTTTTGGGGGACAGACATTCTACGAGCAGTACTTC. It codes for CASSFGGQTFYEQYF.

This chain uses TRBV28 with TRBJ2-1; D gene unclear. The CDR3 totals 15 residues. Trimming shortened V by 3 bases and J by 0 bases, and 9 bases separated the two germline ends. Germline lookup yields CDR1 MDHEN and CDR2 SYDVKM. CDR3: CASSLAPSSYNEQFF. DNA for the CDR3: TGTGCCAGCAGTTTGGCTCCAAGCTCCTACAATGAGCAGTTCTTC.

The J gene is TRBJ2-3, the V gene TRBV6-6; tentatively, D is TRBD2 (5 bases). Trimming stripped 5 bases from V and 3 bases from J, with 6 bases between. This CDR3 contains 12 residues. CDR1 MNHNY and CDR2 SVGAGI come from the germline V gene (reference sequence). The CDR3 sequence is CASSSGTDTQYF. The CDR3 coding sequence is TGTGCCAGCAGTAGCGGAACAGATACGCAGTATTTT.

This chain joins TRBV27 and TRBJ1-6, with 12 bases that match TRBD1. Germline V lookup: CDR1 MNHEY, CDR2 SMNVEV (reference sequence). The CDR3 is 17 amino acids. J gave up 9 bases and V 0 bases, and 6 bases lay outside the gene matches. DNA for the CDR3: TGTGCCAGCAGTTTATCGGGGACAGGGGGCCTTTTTTCACCCCTCCACTTT. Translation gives CASSLSGTGGLFSPLHF.

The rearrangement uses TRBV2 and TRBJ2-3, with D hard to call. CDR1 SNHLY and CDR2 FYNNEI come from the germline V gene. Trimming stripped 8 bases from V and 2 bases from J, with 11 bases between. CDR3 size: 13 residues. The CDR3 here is CASELELTDTQYF. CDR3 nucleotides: TGTGCCAGCGAATTAGAGCTCACAGATACGCAGTATTTT.

The CDR3 DNA sequence: TGTGCCAGCAGTTTACAGGGAAACACCATATATTTT. The encoded protein is CASSLQGNTIYF. The chain is built from TRBV7-9 and TRBJ1-3; D uncertain. The length of the CDR3 is 12 residues. Trimming removed 6 bases at V and 4 bases at J, with 7 bases between. Germline V gene data show CDR1 as SEHNR and CDR2 as FQNEAQ (reference sequence).

CDR3 in DNA: TGCGCCAGCAAGGCGGGAGCTCTAACGGATACGCAGTATTTT. Residues: CASKAGALTDTQYF. The chain joins TRBV5-1 to TRBJ2-3; 7 nucleotides align to TRBD2. Germline V gives CDR1 SGHRS, CDR2 YFSETQ. The V and J ends lost 6 bases and 6 bases, in that order; junction bases with no gene match: 10. CDR3 length: 14 residues. The complete variable domain, with remaining parts taken from reference TRBV5-1 and TRBJ2-3, reads KAGVTQTPRYLIKTRGQQVTLSCSPISGHRSVSWYQQTPGQGLQFLFEYFSETQRNKGNFPGRFSGRQFSNSRSEMNVSTLELGDSALYLCASKAGALTDTQYFGPGTRLTVL.

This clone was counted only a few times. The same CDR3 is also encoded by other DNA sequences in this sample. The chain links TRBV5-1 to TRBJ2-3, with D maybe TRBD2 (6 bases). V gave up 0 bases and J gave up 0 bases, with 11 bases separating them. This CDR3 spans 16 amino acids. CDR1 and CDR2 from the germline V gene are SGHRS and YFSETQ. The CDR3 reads CASSLDGGGSTDTQYF. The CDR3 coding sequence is TGCGCCAGCAGCTTGGATGGGGGAGGTAGCACAGATACGCAGTATTTT.

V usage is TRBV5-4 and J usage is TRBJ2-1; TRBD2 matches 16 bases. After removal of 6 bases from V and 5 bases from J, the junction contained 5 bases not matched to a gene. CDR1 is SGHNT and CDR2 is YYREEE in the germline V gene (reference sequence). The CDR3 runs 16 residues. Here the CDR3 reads CASTLGLAGGDNEQFF. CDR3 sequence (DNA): TGTGCCAGCACCCTGGGACTAGCGGGAGGGGACAATGAGCAGTTCTTC.